Sequencing of this T cell receptor beta chain was carried out in a study of blood T cell repertoires in COVID-19. On the study more broadly: Italy, Spain and the United States were the sources of the convalescent and acute COVID-19 samples. PBMCs, B-cell-depleted T cells, or T cells were the source of the cDNA or gDNA that made up the material.

Using immunoSEQ multiplex PCR, the repertoire was profiled, and TCRdb retains in-frame clones only, with some absent. The sample lists around 71,000 clones; about four fifths were seen once. Germline V CDR1 and CDR2: MNHEY, SVGAGI. Trimming left V 6 bases short and J 3 bases short, with 11 bases between. This CDR3 region has 13 residues. The receptor was isolated from a man in his 70s with acute or convalescent COVID-19. V gene TRBV6-5 combines with J gene TRBJ1-2, with D possibly matching TRBD1 (5 bases). What was sequenced was peripheral blood. The CDR3 protein is CASRQTRDYGYTF. CDR3 nucleotides: TGTGCCAGCAGGCAGACCAGGGACTATGGCTACACCTTC.